Below, 6 T cell receptor beta chains from the same sample are listed, as sequenced in a study of blood T cell repertoires in COVID-19. The protocol was immunoSEQ multiplex PCR, while the TCRdb copy is restricted to in-frame clones and leaves out a portion. Counted here are about 170,000 clones, approximately 82% occurring once; the ten biggest clones make up approximately 18%. The sample comprised peripheral blood. The receptors were sampled from a woman in her 70s who had recovered from COVID-19.

The chain has TRBV29-1 and TRBJ1-1; D might be TRBD1 (6 bases). Between the trimmed V and J ends, which lost 7 bases and 1 base, there was a span of 13 bases. There are 13 residues in the CDR3. Per germline, CDR1 SQVTM and CDR2 ANQGSEA. The CDR3 sequence is CSAEGGGNTEAFF. The DNA of the CDR3 is TGCAGCGCCGAAGGGGGGGGGAACACTGAAGCTTTCTTT.

The chain uses TRBV10-3 and TRBJ2-1, with 8 bases lining up with TRBD2. The CDR3 has 15 residues. V lost 4 bases, J lost 3 bases, and 5 bases stayed unmatched. From germline, CDR1 is ENHRY and CDR2 SYGVKD. The CDR3 here is CAISGYTSGYNEQFF. The DNA for the CDR3 is TGTGCCATCAGTGGGTATACTAGCGGCTACAATGAGCAGTTCTTC.

The chain uses TRBV27 and TRBJ1-2; D gene ambiguous. V lost 2 bases to trimming and J lost 4 bases, with 14 bases between them. This CDR3 is built from 15 residues. Germline values: CDR1 MNHEY, CDR2 SMNVEV (reference sequence). DNA for the CDR3: TGTGCCAGCAGTTTACGTTGGGCCCGTCGCTATGGCTACACCTTC. This translates into CASSLRWARRYGYTF.

The chain uses TRBV5-1 and TRBJ2-1, with TRBD2 as a possible D gene (5 bases). The CDR3 spans 15 residues. Germline CDR1 reads SGHRS; CDR2 reads YFSETQ. V was trimmed by 4 bases and J by 0 bases, leaving 11 bases between them. The CDR3 protein is CASSPIGSSYNEQFF. Here the CDR3 DNA reads TGCGCCAGCAGCCCCATTGGGAGCTCCTACAATGAGCAGTTCTTC.

The chain recombines TRBV4-3 with TRBJ1-4; D possibly corresponds to TRBD1 (5 bases). The CDR3 is 15 amino acids. Germline CDR1 is LGHNA and CDR2 is YSLEER. V lost 0 bases and J lost 8, with 13 bases in between. Written as DNA, the CDR3 is TGCGCCAGCAGCCAAGAGGTCAGGGTCGACGAAAAACTGTTTTTT. Translating it yields CASSQEVRVDEKLFF.

The rearrangement uses TRBV7-2 and TRBJ1-2, with TRBD1 matching 7 bases. Germline trimming cut 5 bases from V and 4 bases from J; bases unmatched to any gene: 10. The CDR3 spans 15 residues. CDR1 and CDR2 (germline): SGHTA, FQGNSA. CDR3 sequence reads: CASSPGQRGAYGYTF. CDR3 in DNA: TGTGCCAGCAGCCCGGGACAGAGGGGGGCCTATGGCTACACCTTC.